Below, 22 T cell receptor beta chains from the same sample are listed, as sequenced in a study of pediatric ulcerative colitis. Using immunoSEQ multiplex PCR, the repertoire was profiled, and TCRdb retains in-frame clones only, with some absent. The sample has roughly 54,000 clones; around 87% are singletons. Sequencing was performed on blood. The receptors derive from a boy aged 5-17 years who was a control in a study of pediatric ulcerative colitis.

The rearrangement uses TRBV10-3 and TRBJ1-4; D is unresolved. CDR3 length: 14 residues. With 5 bases removed from V and 0 bases from J, the gap between germline ends came to 7 bases. In germline, CDR1 is ENHRY, CDR2 SYGVKD. The CDR3 sequence is CAISNNATNEKLFF. Written as DNA, the CDR3 is TGTGCCATCAGTAACAATGCAACTAATGAAAAACTGTTTTTT.

The chain combines TRBV9 with TRBJ1-1; D is undetermined. CDR1 and CDR2 (germline): SGDLS, YYNGEE. V lost 3 bases to trimming and J lost 3 bases, with 12 bases between them. CDR3 size: 14 residues. This CDR3 is CASSEGVRDTEAFF. Written as DNA, the CDR3 is TGTGCCAGCAGCGAGGGAGTGCGTGACACTGAAGCTTTCTTT.

This rearrangement joins TRBV5-4 to TRBJ2-3, with D unclear. The CDR3 consists of 13 residues. V gave up 5 bases and J gave up 2 bases, with 9 bases separating them. Germline CDR1 SGHNT, CDR2 YYREEE (reference sequence). CDR3: CASSHVLTDTQYF. The DNA for the CDR3 is TGTGCCAGCAGTCACGTGCTCACAGATACGCAGTATTTT.

The gene calls are TRBV30 and TRBJ2-2, with D tentatively TRBD1 (6 bases). Germline assignment: CDR1 GTSNPN and CDR2 SVGIG (reference sequence). The CDR3 consists of 15 residues. V dropped 1 base and J dropped 2 bases, with 11 bases sitting between them. The DNA for the CDR3 is TGTGCCTGGAGTGAACTGGACAGAAACACCGGGGAGCTGTTTTTT. The encoded protein is CAWSELDRNTGELFF.

This chain joins TRBV25-1 and TRBJ1-5; D not certain. CDR1 MGHDK and CDR2 SYGVNS come from the germline V gene. Between the trimmed V and J ends, which lost 1 base and 1 base, there was a span of 5 bases. The length of the CDR3 is 14 residues. Written as DNA, the CDR3 is TGTGCCAGCAGTGAATTTAGAAGCAATCAGCCCCAGCATTTT. Translation gives CASSEFRSNQPQHF.

The CDR3, as DNA: TGTGCCAGCCGAGCGGGAGGGTCCTACGAGCAGTACTTC. It encodes CASRAGGSYEQYF. The chain carries TRBV2 and TRBJ2-7, with 10 bases fitting TRBD2. The CDR3 extends over 13 amino acids. V trimming: 8 bases; J trimming: 1 base; junction bases outside the gene matches: 2. Germline V gene sequence: CDR1 SNHLY, CDR2 FYNNEI.

V is TRBV5-6 and J is TRBJ2-2; D remains unclear. V lost 4 bases and J lost 5, with 12 bases in between. This CDR3 comprises 14 residues. Germline CDR1 is SGHDT and CDR2 is YYEEEE. CDR3 protein: CASSPPLGTGELFF. CDR3 DNA sequence: TGTGCCAGCAGCCCGCCCTTAGGTACCGGGGAGCTGTTTTTT.

The CDR3 DNA reads as TGTGCCAGCAGTTCGAACCAAGAGACCCAGTACTTC. It translates to CASSSNQETQYF. The gene calls are TRBV28 and TRBJ2-5; D unclear. The CDR3 has 12 residues. CDR1 and CDR2 (germline): MDHEN, SYDVKM. Trimming shortened V by 4 bases and J by 0 bases, and 3 bases separated the two germline ends.

The chain uses TRBV5-4 and TRBJ2-4; a possible D gene is TRBD1 (6 bases). Trimming cost V 4 bases and J 6 bases, with 17 bases left between them. The CDR3 is 15 amino acids. CDR1 is SGHNT, CDR2 YYREEE, per germline (reference sequence). The CDR3 DNA follows: TGTGCCAGCAGCCCCGGTAGGGGGTTGGGAAACATTCAGTACTTC. Amino acids: CASSPGRGLGNIQYF.

The chain links TRBV5-1 to TRBJ1-3; unclear D gene. V gave up 4 bases and J gave up 4 bases, with 9 bases separating them. Germline V lookup: CDR1 SGHRS, CDR2 YFSETQ. CDR3 length equals 13 residues. CDR3 nucleotide sequence: TGCGCCAGCAGCCCTAATGTCGGAAACACCATATATTTT. It translates to CASSPNVGNTIYF.

This clone was seen a handful of times. The rearrangement joins TRBV7-9 to TRBJ2-5, with TRBD1 matching 9 bases. The CDR3 runs 14 residues. The germline CDR1 and CDR2 sequences are SEHNR and FQNEAQ (reference sequence). V dropped 6 bases and J dropped 3; count of bases not matched to a gene: 5. The CDR3 DNA reads as TGTGCCAGCAGTTATACAGGGGGCAAAGAGACCCAGTACTTC. It is translated as CASSYTGGKETQYF.

The rearrangement links TRBV11-1 to TRBJ2-1, with TRBD2 matching over 11 bases. The CDR3 extends over 16 amino acids. V was pared by 5 bases and J by 4 bases, with 7 bases of the junction left unmatched. Germline CDR1 and CDR2: SGHAT and FQDESV (reference sequence). The CDR3 DNA follows: TGTGCCAGCAGCATAATAGCGGGAGGGAGATACAATGAGCAGTTCTTC. This encodes CASSIIAGGRYNEQFF.

CDR3 bases: TGTGCCAGCAGTTTATCGGGCCGAGGGTTAGGGGGCCGTTACAATGAGCAGTTCTTC. Translation gives CASSLSGRGLGGRYNEQFF. The rearrangement uses TRBV28 and TRBJ2-1, with TRBD1 identical over 7 bases. Germline values: CDR1 MDHEN, CDR2 SYDVKM. Germline trimming cut 1 base from V and 4 bases from J; bases unmatched to any gene: 16. This CDR3 is 19 amino acids long.

This clone was recorded only once. The chain carries TRBV27 and TRBJ2-1; D may be TRBD2 (6 bases). V was trimmed by 10 bases and J by 10 bases, leaving 14 bases between them. The germline V gene has CDR1 MNHEY and CDR2 SMNVEV (reference sequence). The CDR3 has 11 residues. CDR3 residues: CAIHTGDEQFF. DNA of the CDR3: TGTGCCATCCACACGGGAGACGAGCAGTTCTTC.

The V call is TRBV27, the J call TRBJ2-1; 14 positions agree with TRBD2. There are 15 residues in the CDR3. Germline V gene lookup returns CDR1 MNHEY and CDR2 SMNVEV (reference sequence). V lost 6 bases to trimming and J lost 6 bases; unmatched junction nucleotides: 4. The CDR3, as DNA: TGTGCCAGCAGCAAAGGGACTAGCGGGAGCAATGAGCAGTTCTTC. It codes for CASSKGTSGSNEQFF.

This chain uses TRBV6-5 with TRBJ2-6; possible D gene TRBD2, 5 bases. The CDR3 contains 15 residues. With 6 bases removed from V and 0 bases from J, the gap between germline ends came to 9 bases. CDR1 MNHEY and CDR2 SVGAGI come from the germline V gene. In DNA form, the CDR3 reads TGTGCCAGCAGGCAGGCGGGCTCTGGGGCCAACGTCCTGACTTTC. It specifies CASRQAGSGANVLTF.

The chain joins TRBV7-9 to TRBJ2-1; 10 bases match TRBD1. This CDR3 is 17 amino acids long. Germline values: CDR1 SEHNR, CDR2 FQNEAQ (reference sequence). V was clipped by 4 bases and J by 10 bases; unmatched bases: 16. The CDR3 sequence is CASSSRLTGTGVSEQFF. DNA for the CDR3: TGTGCCAGCAGCTCCCGCCTGACCGGGACAGGGGTTTCGGAGCAGTTCTTC.

This rearrangement joins TRBV6-6 to TRBJ2-1, with D unresolved. This CDR3 has 13 residues. CDR1 is MNHNY and CDR2 is SVGAGI in the germline V gene (reference sequence). Trimming removed 3 bases at V and 3 bases at J, with 6 bases between. CDR3 in DNA: TGTGCCAGCAGTTATCCAGGCTACAATGAGCAGTTCTTC. Its translation is CASSYPGYNEQFF.

The chain has TRBV21-1 and TRBJ2-7; the table's TRBD1 call for D was not verified on the DNA. TRBV21-1 represents a pseudogene. The CDR3 is 17 amino acids. CDR3 loop: CASSKRPPTGWNYEQYF. CDR3 nucleotide sequence: TGTGCCAGCAGCAAAAGACCTCCGACAGGGTGGAACTACGAGCAGTACTTC.

V and J are TRBV10-2 and TRBJ2-2; D may be TRBD2 (5 bases). Trimming took 6 bases from V and 8 from J, leaving 19 bases between them. The germline V gene encodes CDR1 WSHSY and CDR2 SAAADI. The CDR3 sequence is 15 residues long. The DNA of the CDR3 is TGCGCCAGCAGGGGAGCTCACCCAGCATCAGGGGAGCTGTTTTTT. It encodes CASRGAHPASGELFF.

This clone appeared once. The rearrangement uses TRBV5-1 and TRBJ2-7, with 8 nucleotides matching TRBD1. Germline V gene data show CDR1 as SGHRS and CDR2 as YFSETQ. The CDR3 sequence is 14 residues long. The ends lost 2 bases at V and 2 bases at J; junction bases unmatched: 3. The CDR3 coding sequence is TGCGCCAGCAGCTTAGGGACAGGTCCCTACGAGCAGTACTTC. It yields the protein CASSLGTGPYEQYF.

This rearrangement joins TRBV7-2 to TRBJ2-1; D unclear. Germline lookup yields CDR1 SGHTA and CDR2 FQGNSA. Trimming left V 3 bases short and J 9 bases short, with 12 bases between. The CDR3 runs to 13 residues. The DNA of the CDR3 is TGTGCCAGCAGCTTGGTCCTGTTAGGTGAGCAGTTCTTC. Encoded protein: CASSLVLLGEQFF.